This T cell receptor beta chain comes out of a study of T cells in women clearing cervical HPV infection. Study-wide results and caveats: Timing of associations relative to infection is unclear; T-cell subsets were not isolated.

The assay was immunoSEQ multiplex PCR, and TCRdb's table has in-frame clones only and misses some. The sample features roughly 20,000 clones, with 4.5% to 6% in its top ten. Germline-derived CDR1 and CDR2 are SGHRS and YFSETQ. The V segment lost 0 bases and the J segment 2 bases; nucleotides outside the gene matches: 2. The CDR3 is 15 residues long. Points on this clone: Its antigen is currently unknown. The CDR3 is cut off 3 residues early in the read; its end comes from the germline J gene.

The TCR was taken from a woman aged 18-70 years with a cervical HPV16 infection that either progressed to CIN3+ or cleared (not recorded which). The chain uses TRBV5-1 and TRBJ2-1; 7 nucleotides align to TRBD2. The sequenced sample was blood buffy coat. The CDR3 loop is CASSLGGGAYNEQFF. The covered CDR3 bases are TGCGCCAGCAGCTTGGGTGGGGGGGCCTACAATGAG.